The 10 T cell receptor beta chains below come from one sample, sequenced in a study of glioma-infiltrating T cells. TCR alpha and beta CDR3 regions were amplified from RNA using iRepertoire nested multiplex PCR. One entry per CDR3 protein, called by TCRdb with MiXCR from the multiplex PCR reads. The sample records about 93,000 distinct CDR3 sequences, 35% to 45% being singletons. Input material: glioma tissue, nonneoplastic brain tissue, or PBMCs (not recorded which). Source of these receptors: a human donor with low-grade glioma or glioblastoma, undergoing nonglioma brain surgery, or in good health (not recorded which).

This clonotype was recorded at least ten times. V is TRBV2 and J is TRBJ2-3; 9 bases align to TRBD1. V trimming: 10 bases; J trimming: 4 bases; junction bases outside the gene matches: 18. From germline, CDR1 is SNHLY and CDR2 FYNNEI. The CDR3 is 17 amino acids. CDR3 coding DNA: TGTGCCACCCCCCCCGAAGGCGGGACAGGGTCTCCAGATACGCAGTATTTT. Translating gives CATPPEGGTGSPDTQYF.

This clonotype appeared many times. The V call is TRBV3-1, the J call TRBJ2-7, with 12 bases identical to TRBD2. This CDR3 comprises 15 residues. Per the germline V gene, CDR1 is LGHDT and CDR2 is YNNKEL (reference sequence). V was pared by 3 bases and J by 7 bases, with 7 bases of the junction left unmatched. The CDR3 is CASSHRLAGVREQYF. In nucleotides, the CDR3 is TGTGCCAGCAGCCACCGACTAGCGGGAGTGCGGGAGCAGTACTTC.

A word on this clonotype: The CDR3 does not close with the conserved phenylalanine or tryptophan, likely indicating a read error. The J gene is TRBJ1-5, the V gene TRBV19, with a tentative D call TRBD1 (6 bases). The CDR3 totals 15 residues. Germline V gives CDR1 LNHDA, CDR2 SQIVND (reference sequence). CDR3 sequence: CASRIQGLRNHPQHS. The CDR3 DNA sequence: TGTGCCAGTCGTATACAGGGATTGCGCAATCATCCCCAGCATTCT.

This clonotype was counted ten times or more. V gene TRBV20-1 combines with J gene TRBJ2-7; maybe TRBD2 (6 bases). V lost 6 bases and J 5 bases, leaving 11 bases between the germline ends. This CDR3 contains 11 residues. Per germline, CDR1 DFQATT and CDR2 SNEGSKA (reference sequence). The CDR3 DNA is TGCAGTGCGCTGGAGGGCCACGAGCAGTACTTC. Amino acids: CSALEGHEQYF.

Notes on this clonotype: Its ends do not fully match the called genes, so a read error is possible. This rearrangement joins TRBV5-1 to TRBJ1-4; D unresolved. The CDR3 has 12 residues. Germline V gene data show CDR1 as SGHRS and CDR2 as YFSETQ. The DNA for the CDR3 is TGCGCCAGCAGTTACGACAATGAAGAACTGTTTTTT. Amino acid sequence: CASSYDNEELFF. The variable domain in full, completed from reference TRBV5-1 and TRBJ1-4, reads KAGVTQTPRYLIKTRGQQVTLSCSPISGHRSVSWYQQTPGQGLQFLFEYFSETQRNKGNFPGRFSGRQFSNSRSEMNVSTLELGDSALYLCASSYDNEELFFGSGTQLSVL.

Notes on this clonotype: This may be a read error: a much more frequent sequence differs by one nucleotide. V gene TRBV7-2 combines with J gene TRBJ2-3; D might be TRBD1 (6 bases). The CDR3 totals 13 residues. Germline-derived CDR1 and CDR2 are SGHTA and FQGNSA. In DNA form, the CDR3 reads TGTGCCAGCAGCTCCCAAGGGCAGGGGATTACGTTTTTT. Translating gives CASSSQGQGITFF.

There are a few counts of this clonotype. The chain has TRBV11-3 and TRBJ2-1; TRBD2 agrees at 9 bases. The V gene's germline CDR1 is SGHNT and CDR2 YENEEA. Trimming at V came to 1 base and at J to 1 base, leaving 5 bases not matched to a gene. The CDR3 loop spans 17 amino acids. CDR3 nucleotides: TGTGCCAGCAGCTTAGCAGTTCTAGCGGGGTCCTACAATGAGCAGTTCTTC. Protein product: CASSLAVLAGSYNEQFF. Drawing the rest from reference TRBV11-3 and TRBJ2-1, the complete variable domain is EAGVVQSPRYKIIEKKQPVAFWCNPISGHNTLYWYLQNLGQGPELLIRYENEEAVDDSQLPKDRFSAERLKGVDSTLKIQPAELGDSAVYLCASSLAVLAGSYNEQFFGPGTRLTVL.

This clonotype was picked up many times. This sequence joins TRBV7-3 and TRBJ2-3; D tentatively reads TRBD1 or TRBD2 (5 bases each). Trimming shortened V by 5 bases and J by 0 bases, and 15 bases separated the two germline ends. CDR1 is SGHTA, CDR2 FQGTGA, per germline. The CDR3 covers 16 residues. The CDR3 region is CASSLRGWGSTDTQYF. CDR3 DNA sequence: TGTGCCAGCAGCCTTCGGGGTTGGGGGAGCACAGATACGCAGTATTTT.

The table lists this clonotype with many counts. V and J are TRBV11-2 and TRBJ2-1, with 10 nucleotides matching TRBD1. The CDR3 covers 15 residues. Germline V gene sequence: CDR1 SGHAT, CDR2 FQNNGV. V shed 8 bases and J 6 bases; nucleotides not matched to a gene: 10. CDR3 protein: CASQNRDRGRNEQFF. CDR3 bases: TGTGCCAGCCAGAACCGGGACAGGGGTCGCAATGAGCAGTTCTTC.

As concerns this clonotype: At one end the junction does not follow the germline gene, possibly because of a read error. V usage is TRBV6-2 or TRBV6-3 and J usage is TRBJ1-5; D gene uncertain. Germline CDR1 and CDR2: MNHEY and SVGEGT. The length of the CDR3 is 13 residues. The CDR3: CASSFAEVQPHHF. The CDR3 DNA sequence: TGTGCCAGCAGCTTTGCGGAGGTTCAGCCCCATCATTTT.